Listed below are T cell receptor beta chains from one sample, sequenced in a study of blood T cell repertoires in COVID-19. Repertoires were generated with immunoSEQ multiplex PCR, while TCRdb's copy carries only in-frame clones and drops some. The repertoire consists of 250,000 to 300,000 clones, with 88% occurring once and the leading ten covering approximately 10%. Sequencing used peripheral blood. Receptors were obtained from a woman aged 70-85 years with COVID-19, enrolled during active disease. CDR3s include the opening cysteine and the closing phenylalanine or tryptophan. The order of the fields is clone size, J gene, D gene, V gene, CDR3 DNA, CDR3 protein. The D gene is left open where the match is weak. Clone size is shown for a subset of rows, as once, few, many or a class of expanded clone.

>once|TRBJ2-7|-|TRBV30
TGTGCCTGGAGTGAATATAAGCGGATTAGCTCCTACGAGCAGTACTTC
CAWSEYKRISSYEQYF
>-|TRBJ1-2|-|TRBV15
TGTGCCACCAGCAGAGAAGTGACTTCCCTCGGATATGGCTACACCTTC
CATSREVTSLGYGYTF
>-|TRBJ1-5|-|TRBV6-5
TGTGCCAGCAGTTACTCGACCGGGCAGCCCCAGCATTTT
CASSYSTGQPQHF
>-|TRBJ2-7|-|TRBV7-9
TGTGCCAGCAGCTTTAGACAGGAGCAGAAGCAGTACTTC
CASSFRQEQKQYF
>-|TRBJ2-1|-|TRBV20-1
TGCAGTGCTAGTCCGCCAGGCAATGAGCAGTTCTTC
CSASPPGNEQFF
>-|TRBJ2-7|-|TRBV7-4
TGTGCCAGCAGCTTAGTAGAGCAGTACTTC
CASSLVEQYF
>-|TRBJ2-4|TRBD1|TRBV5-1
TGCGCCAGCAGCTTGGGACCGGGACAGGGGAGGGACATTCAGTACTTC
CASSLGPGQGRDIQYF
>-|TRBJ1-1|-|TRBV5-4
TGTGCCAGCAGCTCCCAGACAAGAAACACTGAAGCTTTCTTT
CASSSQTRNTEAFF
>-|TRBJ1-1|TRBD1|TRBV20-1
TGCAGTGCCCCGGGACAGGGACGGGCTTTCTTT
CSAPGQGRAFF
>once|TRBJ2-7|TRBD2|TRBV30
TGTGCCTGGAGGACACATTTACTAGCGGGAGCGTCGAGCGAGCAGTACTTC
CAWRTHLLAGASSEQYF
>-|TRBJ1-5|-|TRBV5-1
TGCGCCAGCAGCTTGGGGGCCGGTCAGCCCCAGCATTTT
CASSLGAGQPQHF
>-|TRBJ1-5|-|TRBV21-1
TGTGCCAGCAAGTATACAGGACCCGGCAATCAGCCCCAGCATTTT
CASKYTGPGNQPQHF
>-|TRBJ2-3|TRBD1|TRBV6-6
TGTGCCAGCATAGCCCGTACAGGGGGCTTCGCAGATACGCAGTATTTT
CASIARTGGFADTQYF
>-|TRBJ2-3|-|TRBV12-3/TRBV12-4
TGTGCCAGCAGTTTGGGGGCCCCAGATACGCAGTATTTT
CASSLGAPDTQYF
>-|TRBJ1-1|TRBD1|TRBV28
TGTGCCAGCAAGACAGACAGGGGATCCGCTTTCTTT
CASKTDRGSAFF
>few|TRBJ2-7|TRBD2|TRBV9
TGTGCCAGCAGCGTAGGTGGTAGCGGGAAGACCTACGAGCAGTACTTC
CASSVGGSGKTYEQYF
>once|TRBJ2-7|TRBD2|TRBV6-2/TRBV6-3
TGTGCCAGCAGTTCTCGGACTAGCGGTGAGACGAGCTCCTACGAGCAGTACTTC
CASSSRTSGETSSYEQYF
>-|TRBJ1-3|TRBD1|TRBV19
TGTGCCAGTAGTGCTACGGTTGGGACAGGGTCTGGAAACACCATATATTTT
CASSATVGTGSGNTIYF
>-|TRBJ1-4|-|TRBV28
TGTGCCAGCAGCTCTAGGAGCCCGAAAAATGAAAAACTGTTTTTT
CASSSRSPKNEKLFF
>-|TRBJ2-5|TRBD2|TRBV10-3
TGTGCCATCAGTGTGGGGGAGGGGGAGACCCAGTACTTC
CAISVGEGETQYF
>-|TRBJ1-2|-|TRBV28
TGTGCCAGCAATTTGAGGGGACTTTTCTATGGCTACACCTTC
CASNLRGLFYGYTF
>-|TRBJ1-6|-|TRBV5-6
TGTGCCAGCAGCTTAACTGGTAGCTTTTTTACTAATTCACCCCTCCACTTT
CASSLTGSFFTNSPLHF
>-|TRBJ1-5|-|TRBV2
TGTGCCACATCGTGGGGAGACAATCAGCCCCAGCATTTT
CATSWGDNQPQHF
>-|TRBJ1-1|-|TRBV5-6
TGTGCCAGCAGTAACGTCGGAGAGGGTAGGACTGAAGCTTTCTTT
CASSNVGEGRTEAFF
>-|TRBJ1-1|-|TRBV11-1
TGTGCCAGCAGCCCACTCGGGGTTGTGGGTCCGTCGTCTTTCTTT
CASSPLGVVGPSSFF
>-|TRBJ2-7|-|TRBV5-1
TGCGCCAGCAGCTTGGCCATCTCTAGCTCGTACGAGCAGTACTTC
CASSLAISSSYEQYF
>-|TRBJ2-3|-|TRBV2
TGTGCCAGCAGCCTCGGGATTCGTGGTACGCAGTATTTT
CASSLGIRGTQYF
>-|TRBJ2-1|TRBD2|TRBV7-3
TGTGCCAGCAGCCGGGCTAGCGGTTACAATGAGCAGTTCTTC
CASSRASGYNEQFF
>-|TRBJ1-4|TRBD1|TRBV2
TGTGCCAGCAGTCAGACAGGGGAGGAAAAACTGTTTTTT
CASSQTGEEKLFF
>-|TRBJ1-1|-|TRBV7-6
TGTGCCAGCAGCTTATACGGGGGGGGAGCTTTCTTT
CASSLYGGGAFF
>-|TRBJ2-1|TRBD2|TRBV23-1
TGCGCCAGCAGTCACCGACCCTTGCGGGAGAGGAGCAATGAGCAGTTCTTC
CASSHRPLRERSNEQFF
>-|TRBJ2-3|-|TRBV5-4
TGTGCCAGCAGCGCCCCGATTGAGGGAGGCTTCACAGATACGCAGTATTTT
CASSAPIEGGFTDTQYF
>once|TRBJ1-4|-|TRBV30
TGTGCCTGGGCGGGTGAAAAACTGTTTTTT
CAWAGEKLFF
>-|TRBJ1-3|TRBD1|TRBV19
TGTGCCAGTAGTCGGGGACAGGGAAACACCATATATTTT
CASSRGQGNTIYF
>-|TRBJ2-5|-|TRBV20-1
TGCAGTGCTAGTCTTAACGCGGAGACCCAGTACTTC
CSASLNAETQYF
>-|TRBJ2-2|TRBD1|TRBV7-3
TGTGCCAGCAGCCCCCAGGGACAGGGCACCGGGGAGCTGTTTTTT
CASSPQGQGTGELFF
>-|TRBJ2-1|TRBD2|TRBV3-1/TRBV3-2
TGTGCCAGCAGCCAAGACAGGACTAGCGGGACCCGTGAGCAGTTCTTC
CASSQDRTSGTREQFF
>-|TRBJ2-3|-|TRBV10-3
TGTGCCATCAGTGAGAAGGTGGGGAGGACAGATACGCAGTATTTT
CAISEKVGRTDTQYF
>-|TRBJ2-7|-|TRBV7-9
TGTGCCAGCAGCACAGGGAACAACGAGCAGTACTTC
CASSTGNNEQYF
>-|TRBJ1-3|-|TRBV7-6
TGTGCCAGCAGCTTAGCTTCTGTCAGTGGAAACACCATATATTTT
CASSLASVSGNTIYF
>-|TRBJ1-1|TRBD1|TRBV7-9
TGTGCCAGCAGCCCACCGTCCAGGGGGTTCTTGAACACTGAAGCTTTCTTT
CASSPPSRGFLNTEAFF
>-|TRBJ2-7|TRBD2|TRBV5-1
TGCGCCAGCAGGCGGGACCTAGCGGGGCCCGAGAGCTCCTACGAGCAGTACTTC
CASRRDLAGPESSYEQYF
>-|TRBJ1-1|-|TRBV19
TGTGCCAGTAGTATAGGGGGAGGAAGCAGGGCGCGGAACACTGAAGCTTTCTTT
CASSIGGGSRARNTEAFF
>-|TRBJ1-6|TRBD1|TRBV7-6
TGTGCCAGCAGCCAAGGACCGGGACAGGGAAATTCACCCCTCCACTTT
CASSQGPGQGNSPLHF
>-|TRBJ2-5|TRBD1|TRBV11-2
TGTGCCAGCAGCTCCTTACCGGGACAGGGTTCAGAGACCCAGTACTTC
CASSSLPGQGSETQYF
>once|TRBJ2-3|-|TRBV7-2
TGTGCCAGCAGCTTAGTGGGGCTTGGCACAGATACGCAGTATTTT
CASSLVGLGTDTQYF
>-|TRBJ2-5|TRBD1|TRBV19
TGTGCCAGTAGCATGGGACAGGGGGCGAAGACCCAGTACTTC
CASSMGQGAKTQYF
>once|TRBJ1-1|TRBD1|TRBV5-1
TGCGCCAGCAAGTTCTCCGAGACAGGGGGGAACACTGAAGCTTTCTTT
CASKFSETGGNTEAFF
>-|TRBJ1-1|TRBD1|TRBV19
TGTGCCAGTAGTCGGGAAAGAGGGACAGGATTCATGAACACTGAAGCTTTCTTT
CASSRERGTGFMNTEAFF
>few|TRBJ1-5|-|TRBV7-8
TGTGCCAGCAGCTCCGGAGGTTATAGCAATCAGCCCCAGCATTTT
CASSSGGYSNQPQHF
>-|TRBJ2-2|-|TRBV7-9
TGTGCCAGCAGCCCCAGGGACTTAAAAATTTCGAACACCGGGGAGCTGTTTTTT
CASSPRDLKISNTGELFF
>-|TRBJ2-1|TRBD1|TRBV7-3
TGTGCCAGCAGCTTAAGGACCCCGGGACAGGGGTACAATGAGCAGTTCTTC
CASSLRTPGQGYNEQFF
>few|TRBJ2-7|TRBD2|TRBV27
TGTGCCAGCAGTCCCCTAGCGGAACTAGAGCAGTACTTC
CASSPLAELEQYF
>-|TRBJ1-5|TRBD1|TRBV7-8
TGTGCCAGCAGCTCTGGACAGGGTCTTCAGCCCCAGCATTTT
CASSSGQGLQPQHF
>-|TRBJ2-3|-|TRBV5-5
TGTGCCAGCAGCTCCCTCCAAGGGGCTACCACAGATACGCAGTATTTT
CASSSLQGATTDTQYF
>-|TRBJ2-7|TRBD1|TRBV28
TGTGCCAGCAGGCCTCGGGACAGGGGGTCGTACGAGCAGTACTTC
CASRPRDRGSYEQYF
>-|TRBJ2-7|TRBD2|TRBV19
TGTGCCAGTAGTATAGAGGGGGCTAGCGGGGCCTCCTACGAGCAGTACTTC
CASSIEGASGASYEQYF
>-|TRBJ2-7|TRBD1|TRBV2
TGTGCCAGCAGTGGACAGGGGTGGCTCTACGAGCAGTACTTC
CASSGQGWLYEQYF
>-|TRBJ2-7|TRBD1|TRBV29-1
TGCAGCGTTGGAACGCGACAGGGCTCCGAGCAGTACTTC
CSVGTRQGSEQYF